Listed here are 21 T cell receptor beta chains from one sample, sequenced in a study of T cell repertoires in cytomegalovirus infection (dated 2019 in TCRdb). The antigens these receptors bind are not known. The instrument was an Illumina HiSeq 1500. TCRdb's own reprocessing of the public reads used fastp at Q25 and MiXCR and kept productive beta chains. Every CDR3 protein is listed once, alongside the most common genes and DNA of its rows. The sample contains approximately 70,000 distinct CDR3 sequences, more than 20% of them found a single time. The ten top clones hold under 85% of the sample. The sample comprised PBMCs, sequenced either directly or after in vitro stimulation (not recorded which). The origin of the receptors is a human donor in good health (CMV status not recorded). Some clones in this sample may be carry-over from other donors' samples.

CDR3 DNA: TGCGCCAGCAGCCAGGATCACGGGATGGACTATGGCTACACCTTC. Residues: CASSQDHGMDYGYTF. The chain recombines TRBV4-3 with TRBJ1-2; unclear D gene. V lost 3 bases and J lost 3, with 14 bases in between. Germline loops: CDR1 LGHNA, CDR2 YSLEER. This CDR3 region has 15 residues.

The J gene is TRBJ2-1, the V gene TRBV4-1; 7 nucleotides match TRBD2. The germline V gene encodes CDR1 MGHRA and CDR2 YSYEKL. V lost 2 bases, J lost 2 bases, and 9 bases stayed unmatched. This CDR3 contains 17 residues. CDR3 residues: CASSQRWVGGPYNEQFF. Here the CDR3 DNA reads TGCGCCAGCAGCCAACGTTGGGTGGGAGGGCCCTACAATGAGCAGTTCTTC.

CDR3 coding DNA: TGTGCCAGCAGTTACACTAGCGGGAGTTACGAGCAGTACTTC. Translated: CASSYTSGSYEQYF. V gene TRBV6-2 or TRBV6-3 combines with J gene TRBJ2-7; TRBD2 matches 11 bases. From germline, CDR1 is MNHEY and CDR2 SVGEGT. The CDR3 runs to 14 residues. Trimming took 2 bases from V and 4 from J; bases not matched to a gene: 1.

As to this clonotype: In this CDR3 the conserved last residue, phenylalanine or tryptophan, is missing, so a read error is likely. The gene calls are TRBV7-2 and TRBJ1-2, with D tentatively TRBD1 (5 bases). V gave up 5 bases and J gave up 8 bases, with 27 bases separating them. The CDR3 is 17 amino acids. Germline V gene lookup returns CDR1 SGHTA and CDR2 FQGNSA. CDR3 residues: CASSQGDKGLRLWGYTV. CDR3 nucleotide sequence: TGTGCCAGCAGCCAAGGGGATAAAGGGCTGAGGCTCTGGGGCTACACCGTC.

This chain links TRBV7-2 with TRBJ1-3; D unclear. CDR3 length: 12 residues. Germline loops: CDR1 SGHTA, CDR2 FQGNSA. The V end lost 5 bases, the J end lost 5 bases, and 7 bases lay between the germline ends. In DNA form, the CDR3 reads TGTGCCAGCAGCCACCCCCGAAACACCATATATTTT. Translation gives CASSHPRNTIYF.

The chain joins TRBV12-3 or TRBV12-4 to TRBJ2-3; D is uncertain. With 2 bases removed from V and 4 bases from J, the gap between germline ends came to 7 bases. The CDR3 runs 13 residues. The DNA for the CDR3 is TGTGCCAGCAGTTTATCAGAAGCAGATACGCAGTATTTT. Its translation: CASSLSEADTQYF.

This clonotype has a handful of counts. The chain employs TRBV19 and TRBJ2-1; the D gene is possibly TRBD2 (7 bases). The CDR3 spans 20 residues. Trimming stripped 6 bases from V and 4 bases from J, with 31 bases between. In germline, CDR1 is LNHDA, CDR2 SQIVND (reference sequence). This CDR3 is CASSQIVIRGEGGKYNEQFF. The CDR3 nucleotides read TGTGCCAGTAGCCAAATAGTGATCAGGGGAGAGGGAGGGAAATACAATGAGCAGTTCTTC.

This clonotype was found a few times. The chain links TRBV7-3 to TRBJ2-6, with TRBD1 matching over 11 bases. Trimming cost V 5 bases and J 2 bases; bases outside gene matches: 5. Germline values: CDR1 SGHTA, CDR2 FQGTGA. The CDR3 covers 17 residues. The CDR3 loop is CASSLPGQGAGANVLTF. In DNA form, the CDR3 reads TGTGCCAGCAGCCTCCCGGGACAGGGGGCTGGGGCCAACGTCCTGACTTTC. The whole variable domain, filled in from reference TRBV7-3 and TRBJ2-6, reads GAGVSQTPSNKVTEKGKYVELRCDPISGHTALYWYRQSLGQGPEFLIYFQGTGAADDSGLPNDRFFAVRPEGSVSTLKIQRTERGDSAVYLCASSLPGQGAGANVLTFGAGSRLTVL.

This clonotype appeared many times. The CDR3 nucleotides read TGTGCCAGCAGCTTAGCACACCTCCAAGAGACCCAGTACTTC. Encoded protein: CASSLAHLQETQYF. The chain carries TRBV7-3 and TRBJ2-5, with D hard to call. Per the germline V gene, CDR1 is SGHTA and CDR2 is FQGTGA. This CDR3 is built from 14 residues. V was clipped by 2 bases and J by 1 base, with 8 bases between them.

In its sample, this clonotype was seen many times. V and J are TRBV12-5 and TRBJ2-1; 9 bases match TRBD2. The germline gives CDR1 LGHNT, CDR2 FRNRAP. With V trimmed by 4 bases and J by 1 base, 11 bases remained unmatched. The CDR3 runs to 18 residues. Here the CDR3 reads CASGSPSGRISSYNEQFF. The CDR3 DNA is TGTGCTAGTGGTTCTCCCAGCGGGAGGATTTCTTCCTACAATGAGCAGTTCTTC. Combining the CDR3 with reference TRBV12-5 and TRBJ2-1 gives the whole variable domain DARVTQTPRHKVTEMGQEVTMRCQPILGHNTVFWYRQTMMQGLELLAYFRNRAPLDDSGMPKDRFSAEMPDATLATLKIQPSEPRDSAVYFCASGSPSGRISSYNEQFFGPGTRLTVL.

This clonotype was observed a few times. The CDR3 is CASSQVPGPGNQPQHF. The CDR3 region has the DNA TGCGCCAGCAGCCAAGTTCCGGGGCCGGGCAATCAGCCCCAGCATTTT. This sequence joins TRBV4-1 and TRBJ1-5; perhaps TRBD1 as D (5 bases). The CDR3 contains 16 residues. Germline lookup yields CDR1 MGHRA and CDR2 YSYEKL. V was pared by 1 base and J by 2 bases, with 12 bases between.

This rearrangement joins TRBV19 to TRBJ2-2; 12 positions agree with TRBD2. This CDR3 has 16 residues. The junction had 8 bases not matched to a gene; V was cut back by 7 bases and J by 5 bases. Germline V lookup: CDR1 LNHDA, CDR2 SQIVND (reference sequence). The CDR3 bases are TGTGCCAGTAATAAACTCGGGACTAGCGGGACCGGGGAGCTGTTTTTT. Its translation: CASNKLGTSGTGELFF.

This clonotype was counted only a few times. This rearrangement joins TRBV7-2 to TRBJ2-1; D unresolved. Between the trimmed V and J ends, which lost 5 bases and 8 bases, there was a span of 16 bases. CDR3 length: 14 residues. Germline V gene data show CDR1 as SGHTA and CDR2 as FQGNSA. CDR3 in DNA: TGTGCCAGCAGCCCTCAGTTGGCCGCCGATGAGCAGTTCTTC. It yields the protein CASSPQLAADEQFF.

This clonotype came up once. The chain is built from TRBV28 and TRBJ1-2, with no clear D. Deletions cut 5 bases from V and 2 bases from J, with 6 bases between. CDR1 and CDR2 from the germline V gene are MDHEN and SYDVKM. The CDR3 has 12 residues. The CDR3 is CASSPPNYGYTF. The CDR3 DNA is TGTGCCAGCAGTCCCCCGAACTATGGCTACACCTTC.

This clonotype came up a few times. This chain links TRBV12-3 or TRBV12-4 with TRBJ2-2; D is possibly TRBD1 (5 bases). This CDR3 is 12 amino acids long. V shed 9 bases and J shed 1 base, with 6 bases lying between them. The CDR3 nucleotides are TGTGCCAGTACAGGGAACACCGGGGAGCTGTTTTTT. It translates to CASTGNTGELFF.

V and J are TRBV11-3 and TRBJ2-1, with 7 bases aligning to TRBD2. This CDR3 has 15 amino acids. Germline V gene sequence: CDR1 SGHNT, CDR2 YENEEA. The J segment lost 5 bases and the V segment lost 0 bases, leaving 4 bases of the junction unmatched. The CDR3 is CASSLEGGSNNEQFF. CDR3 nucleotides: TGTGCCAGCAGCTTAGAGGGCGGGAGTAACAATGAGCAGTTCTTC.

This clonotype was seen only a few times. This sequence joins TRBV7-2 and TRBJ2-3; TRBD2 aligns across 7 bases. Germline V gives CDR1 SGHTA, CDR2 FQGNSA. Trimming at V came to 2 bases and at J to 2 bases, leaving 4 bases not matched to a gene. This CDR3 has 15 residues. CDR3 nucleotides: TGTGCCAGCAGCTTACCGGGACTAACCACAGATACGCAGTATTTT. Translating it yields CASSLPGLTTDTQYF.

This clonotype has only a few counts. The gene calls are TRBV4-3 and TRBJ2-3, with 9 positions matching TRBD2. In germline, CDR1 is LGHNA, CDR2 YSLEER. The CDR3 totals 16 residues. The V segment lost 4 bases and the J segment 3 bases; nucleotides outside the gene matches: 8. The CDR3 is CASSRSGRPRTDTQYF. The CDR3 DNA follows: TGCGCCAGCAGCCGGAGCGGGAGGCCGAGGACAGATACGCAGTATTTT.

This clonotype showed up many times. The gene calls are TRBV7-2 and TRBJ2-3; D is unresolved. The CDR3 sequence is 13 residues long. Germline V gene data show CDR1 as SGHTA and CDR2 as FQGNSA. Trimming left V 4 bases short and J 1 base short, with 6 bases between. The DNA of the CDR3 is TGTGCCAGCAGCTACGACCGCACAGATACGCAGTATTTT. It yields the protein CASSYDRTDTQYF.

This chain joins TRBV5-8 and TRBJ2-1; 7 nucleotides agree with TRBD1. The V and J ends lost 1 base and 2 bases, in that order; junction bases with no gene match: 3. CDR3 length equals 15 residues. CDR1 SGHTS and CDR2 YDEGEE come from the germline V gene. For the CDR3, the DNA is TGTGCCAGCAGCTTGTGGACAGGAGCCTACAATGAGCAGTTCTTC. Translated: CASSLWTGAYNEQFF.

In DNA form, the CDR3 reads TGTGCCAGCAGCGTAGGACAGGGTGGTGGAAACACCATATATTTT. Its translation: CASSVGQGGGNTIYF. The genes are TRBV7-6 and TRBJ1-3; 8 nucleotides line up with TRBD1. The CDR3 is made up of 15 amino acids. Losses at the gene ends were 5 bases for V and 3 bases for J; bases not matched to a gene: 6. The V gene's germline CDR1 is SGHVS and CDR2 FNYEAQ.